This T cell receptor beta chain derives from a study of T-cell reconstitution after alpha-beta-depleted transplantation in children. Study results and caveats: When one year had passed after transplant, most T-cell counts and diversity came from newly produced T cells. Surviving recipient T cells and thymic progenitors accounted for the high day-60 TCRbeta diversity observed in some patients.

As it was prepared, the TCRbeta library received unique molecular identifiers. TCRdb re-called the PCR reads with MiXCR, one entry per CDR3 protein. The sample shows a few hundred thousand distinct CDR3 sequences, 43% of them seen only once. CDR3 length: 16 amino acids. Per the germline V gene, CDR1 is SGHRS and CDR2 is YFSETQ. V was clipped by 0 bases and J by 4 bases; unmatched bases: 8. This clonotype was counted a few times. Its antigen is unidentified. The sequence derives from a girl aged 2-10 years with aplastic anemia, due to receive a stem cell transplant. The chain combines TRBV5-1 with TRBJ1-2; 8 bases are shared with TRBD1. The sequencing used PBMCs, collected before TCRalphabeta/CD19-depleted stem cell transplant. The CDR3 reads CASSLGPRQGSYGYTF. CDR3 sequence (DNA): TGCGCCAGCAGCTTGGGGCCTAGACAGGGGTCCTATGGCTACACCTTC.